The sequence of this T cell receptor (beta chain) was determined in a study of response to subunit inactivated influenza vaccine. There are a few counts of this clonotype. Antigen unknown. TCRdb used MiXCR to reprocess the RT-PCR reads, holding one entry per CDR3 protein. This table holds roughly 790,000 distinct CDR3 sequences, around 20% found once. With V trimmed by 7 bases and J by 7 bases, 15 bases remained unmatched. The length of the CDR3 is 18 residues. Findings and limits, study-wide: Authors suggested few new T cells are recruited by each seasonal influenza vaccination.

V usage is TRBV12-3 or TRBV12-4 and J usage is TRBJ2-1; 14 bases line up with TRBD2. This receptor was identified in a man aged 50-59 years who received an inactivated influenza vaccine. The starting material was PBMCs from blood, obtained less than 6 days after vaccination. CDR3 in DNA: TGTGCCAGCATCCTCGGGACTAGCGGGAGTAGGCTTCGAAATGAGCAGTTCTTC. It yields the protein CASILGTSGSRLRNEQFF.